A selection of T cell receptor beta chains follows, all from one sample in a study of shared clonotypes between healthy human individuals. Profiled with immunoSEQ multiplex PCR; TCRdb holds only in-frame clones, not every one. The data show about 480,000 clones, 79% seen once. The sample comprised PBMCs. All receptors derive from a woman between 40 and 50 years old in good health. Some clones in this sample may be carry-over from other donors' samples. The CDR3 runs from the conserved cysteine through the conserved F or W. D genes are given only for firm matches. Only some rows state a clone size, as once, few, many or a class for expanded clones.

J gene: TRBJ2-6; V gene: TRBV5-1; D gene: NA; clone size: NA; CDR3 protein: CASSPTAAGANVLTF; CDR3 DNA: TGCGCCAGCAGCCCCACAGCTGCTGGGGCCAACGTCCTGACTTTC
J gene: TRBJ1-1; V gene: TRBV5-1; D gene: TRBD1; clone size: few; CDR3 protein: CASSVQGNAEAFF; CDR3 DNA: TGCGCCAGCAGCGTACAGGGGAACGCTGAAGCTTTCTTT
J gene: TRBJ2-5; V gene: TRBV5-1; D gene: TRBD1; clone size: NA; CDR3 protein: CASSLSGTVQETQYF; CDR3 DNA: TGCGCCAGCAGCTTGAGTGGGACAGTACAAGAGACCCAGTACTTC
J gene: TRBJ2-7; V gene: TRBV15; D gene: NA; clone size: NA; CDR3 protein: CATSRDPGISYEQYF; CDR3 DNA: TGTGCCACCAGCAGAGATCCGGGGATAAGCTACGAGCAGTACTTC
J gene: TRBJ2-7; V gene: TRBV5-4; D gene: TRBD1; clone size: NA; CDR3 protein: CASSLGTGTPSYEQYF; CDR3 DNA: TGTGCCAGCAGCTTGGGGACAGGGACGCCCTCCTACGAGCAGTACTTC
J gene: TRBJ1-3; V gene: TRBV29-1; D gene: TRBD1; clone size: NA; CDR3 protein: CSAGQGSGNTIYF; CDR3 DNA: TGCAGCGCCGGACAGGGCTCTGGAAACACCATATATTTT
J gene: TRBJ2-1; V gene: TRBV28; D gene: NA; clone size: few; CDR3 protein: CASRPGSNNEQFF; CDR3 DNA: TGTGCCAGCAGACCCGGCTCCAACAATGAGCAGTTCTTC
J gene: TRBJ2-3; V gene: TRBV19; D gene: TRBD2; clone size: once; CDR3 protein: CASSTSGSPDTQYF; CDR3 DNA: TGTGCCAGTAGTACCAGCGGGAGCCCAGATACGCAGTATTTT
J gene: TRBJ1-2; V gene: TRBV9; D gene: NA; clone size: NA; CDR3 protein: CASSSPQGAGYGYTF; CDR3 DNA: TGTGCCAGCAGCTCACCCCAGGGAGCGGGTTATGGCTACACCTTC
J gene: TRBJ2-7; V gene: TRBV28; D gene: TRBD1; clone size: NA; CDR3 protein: CASSLGTGYEQYF; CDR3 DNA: TGTGCCAGCAGTTTAGGGACAGGGTACGAGCAGTACTTC
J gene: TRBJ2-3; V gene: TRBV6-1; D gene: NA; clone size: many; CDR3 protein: CATGASSADTQYF; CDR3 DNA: TGTGCCACCGGGGCTTCTAGCGCAGATACGCAGTATTTT
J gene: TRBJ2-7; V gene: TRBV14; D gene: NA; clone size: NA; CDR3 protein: CASSQHSYEQYF; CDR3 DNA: TGTGCCAGCAGCCAACACTCCTACGAGCAGTACTTC
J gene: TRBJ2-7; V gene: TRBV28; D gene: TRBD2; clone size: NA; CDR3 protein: CASRSGTSRSYEQYF; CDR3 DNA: TGTGCCAGCAGGTCCGGGACTAGCCGATCCTACGAGCAGTACTTC
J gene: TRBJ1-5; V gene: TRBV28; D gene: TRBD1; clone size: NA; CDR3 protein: CASSHRGSNQPQHF; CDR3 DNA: TGTGCCAGCAGCCACAGGGGGAGCAATCAGCCCCAGCATTTT
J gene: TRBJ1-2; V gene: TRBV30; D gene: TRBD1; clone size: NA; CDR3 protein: CAWRPGGIYGYTF; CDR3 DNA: TGTGCCTGGAGGCCAGGGGGCATCTATGGCTACACCTTC
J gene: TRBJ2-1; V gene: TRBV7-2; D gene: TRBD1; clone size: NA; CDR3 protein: CASKQGASNNEQFF; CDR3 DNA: TGTGCCAGCAAGCAGGGGGCCTCCAACAATGAGCAGTTCTTC
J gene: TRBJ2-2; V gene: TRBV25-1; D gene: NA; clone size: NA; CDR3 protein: CASSDGQSGGTGELFF; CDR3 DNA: TGTGCCAGCAGTGACGGACAGAGCGGCGGGACCGGGGAGCTGTTTTTT
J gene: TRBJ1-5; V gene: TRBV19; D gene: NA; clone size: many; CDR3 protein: CASTSTQNQPQHF; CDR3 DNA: TGTGCCAGTACCAGCACACAAAATCAGCCCCAGCATTTT
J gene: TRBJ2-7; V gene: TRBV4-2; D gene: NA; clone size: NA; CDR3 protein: CASSQGGLGLIYEQYF; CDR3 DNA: TGTGCCAGCAGCCAAGGCGGGCTAGGACTCATCTACGAGCAGTACTTC
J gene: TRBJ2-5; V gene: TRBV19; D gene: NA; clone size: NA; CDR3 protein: CASSVRIQETQYF; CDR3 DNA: TGTGCCAGTAGTGTACGGATTCAAGAGACCCAGTACTTC
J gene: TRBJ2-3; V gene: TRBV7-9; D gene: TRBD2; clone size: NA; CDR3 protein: CASSSGTSPYQEGGDTQYF; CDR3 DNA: TGTGCCAGCAGTTCCGGGACTAGCCCATATCAGGAGGGGGGAGATACGCAGTATTTT
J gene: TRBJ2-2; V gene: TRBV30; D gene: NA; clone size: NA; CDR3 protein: CAWKPRGTGELFF; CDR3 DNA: TGTGCCTGGAAACCAAGGGGAACCGGGGAGCTGTTTTTT
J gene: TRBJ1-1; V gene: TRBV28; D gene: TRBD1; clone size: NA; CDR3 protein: CASEQGGTEAFF; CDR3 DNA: TGTGCCAGCGAGCAGGGGGGCACTGAAGCTTTCTTT
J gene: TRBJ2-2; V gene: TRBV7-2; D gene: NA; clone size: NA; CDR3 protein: CASSLTGVAGTGELFF; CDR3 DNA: TGTGCCAGCAGCTTAACCGGGGTAGCTGGCACCGGGGAGCTGTTTTTT
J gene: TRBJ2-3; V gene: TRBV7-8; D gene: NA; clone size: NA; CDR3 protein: CASSFGTLTDTQYF; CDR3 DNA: TGTGCCAGCAGCTTCGGGACCCTCACAGATACGCAGTATTTT
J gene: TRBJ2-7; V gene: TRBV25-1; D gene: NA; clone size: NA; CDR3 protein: CASSDSLTGDYEQYF; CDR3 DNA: TGTGCCAGCAGTGATTCTCTGACGGGAGACTACGAGCAGTACTTC
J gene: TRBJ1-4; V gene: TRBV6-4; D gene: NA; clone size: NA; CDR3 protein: CASSPGENEKLFF; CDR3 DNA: TGTGCCAGCAGCCCGGGGGAAAATGAAAAACTGTTTTTT
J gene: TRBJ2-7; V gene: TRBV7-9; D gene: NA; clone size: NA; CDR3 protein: CASSQHFGKAYEQYF; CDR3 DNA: TGTGCCAGCAGCCAACACTTTGGGAAGGCGTACGAGCAGTACTTC
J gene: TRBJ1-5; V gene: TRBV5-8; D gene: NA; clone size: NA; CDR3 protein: CASSRSGRVGYSNQPQHF; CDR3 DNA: TGTGCCAGCAGCCGGAGCGGCAGGGTGGGATATAGCAATCAGCCCCAGCATTTT
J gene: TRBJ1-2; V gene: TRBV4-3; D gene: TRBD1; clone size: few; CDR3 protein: CASSQGQGGYGYTF; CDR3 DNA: TGCGCCAGCAGCCAAGGACAGGGAGGCTATGGCTACACCTTC
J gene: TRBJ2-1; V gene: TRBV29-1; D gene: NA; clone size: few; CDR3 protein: CSVEDGYNEQFF; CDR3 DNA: TGCAGCGTTGAAGATGGATACAATGAGCAGTTCTTC
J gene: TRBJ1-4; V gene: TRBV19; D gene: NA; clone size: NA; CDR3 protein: CASSPTGRQANEKLFF; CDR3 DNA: TGTGCCAGTAGCCCCACCGGGAGGCAAGCTAATGAAAAACTGTTTTTT
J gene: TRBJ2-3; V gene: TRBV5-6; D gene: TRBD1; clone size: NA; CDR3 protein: CASSYQPGQKAVTQYF; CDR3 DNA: TGTGCCAGCAGCTACCAGCCGGGACAGAAAGCGGTTACGCAGTATTTT
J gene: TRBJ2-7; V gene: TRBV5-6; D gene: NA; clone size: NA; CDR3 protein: CASSLGTNTYEQYF; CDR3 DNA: TGTGCCAGCAGCTTGGGTACGAATACCTACGAGCAGTACTTC
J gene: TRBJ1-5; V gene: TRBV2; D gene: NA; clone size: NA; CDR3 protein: CASSGQIISPQHF; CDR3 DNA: TGTGCCAGCAGCGGACAGATAATCAGCCCCCAGCATTTT
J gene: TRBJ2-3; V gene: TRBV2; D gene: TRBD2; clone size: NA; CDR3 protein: CASSLAGAVTDTQYF; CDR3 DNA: TGTGCCAGCAGTTTAGCGGGAGCGGTCACAGATACGCAGTATTTT
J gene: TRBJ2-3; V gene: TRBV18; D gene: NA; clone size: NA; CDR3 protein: CASSPPTRADTQYF; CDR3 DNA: TGTGCCAGCTCACCACCGACCCGAGCGGATACGCAGTATTTT
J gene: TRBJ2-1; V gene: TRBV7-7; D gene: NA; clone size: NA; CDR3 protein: CASSLDAYNEQFF; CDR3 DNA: TGTGCTAGCAGCTTAGATGCCTACAATGAGCAGTTCTTC
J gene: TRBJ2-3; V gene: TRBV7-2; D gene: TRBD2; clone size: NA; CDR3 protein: CASSRSGASTDTQYF; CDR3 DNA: TGTGCCAGCAGCCGAAGCGGGGCCAGCACAGATACGCAGTATTTT
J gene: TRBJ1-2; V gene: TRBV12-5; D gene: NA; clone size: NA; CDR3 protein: CASGSASRSYGYTF; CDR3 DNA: TGTGCTAGTGGTTCCGCGAGTCGTTCCTATGGCTACACCTTC
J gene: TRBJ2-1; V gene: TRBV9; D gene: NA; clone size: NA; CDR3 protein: CASSVGGTGSYNEQFF; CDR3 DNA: TGTGCCAGCAGCGTAGGAGGGACGGGCTCCTACAATGAGCAGTTCTTC
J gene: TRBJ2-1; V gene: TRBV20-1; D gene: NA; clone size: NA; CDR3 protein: CTPFVNEQFF; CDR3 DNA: TGCACCCCTTTCGTTAATGAGCAGTTCTTC
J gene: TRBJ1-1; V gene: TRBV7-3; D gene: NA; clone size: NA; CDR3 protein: CASSLSRNTEAFF; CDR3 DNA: TGTGCCAGCAGCTTAAGCCGGAACACTGAAGCTTTCTTT
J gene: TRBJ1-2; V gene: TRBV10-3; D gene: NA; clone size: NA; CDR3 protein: CAIRAENGAGYTF; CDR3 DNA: TGTGCCATCAGAGCCGAAAATGGGGCTGGCTACACCTTC
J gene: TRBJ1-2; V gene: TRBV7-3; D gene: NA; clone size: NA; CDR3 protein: CASRDEDSPSGGYTF; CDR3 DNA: TGTGCCAGCAGAGATGAGGACAGCCCGAGTGGTGGCTACACCTTC
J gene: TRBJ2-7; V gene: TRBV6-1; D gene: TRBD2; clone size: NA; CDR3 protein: CASSEERGSGRGNEQYF; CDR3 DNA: TGTGCCAGCAGTGAAGAAAGAGGGAGCGGGAGGGGGAACGAGCAGTACTTC
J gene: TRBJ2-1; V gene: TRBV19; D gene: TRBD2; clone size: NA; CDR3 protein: CASSITSVAYNEQFF; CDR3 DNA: TGTGCCAGTAGTATAACTAGCGTCGCCTACAATGAGCAGTTCTTC
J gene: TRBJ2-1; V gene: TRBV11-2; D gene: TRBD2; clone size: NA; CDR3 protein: CASSKLAGSYNEQFF; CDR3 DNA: TGTGCCAGCAGCAAACTAGCGGGGTCCTACAATGAGCAGTTCTTC
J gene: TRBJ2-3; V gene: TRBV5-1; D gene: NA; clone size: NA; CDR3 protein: CASSSDSGYTDTQYF; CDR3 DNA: TGCGCCAGCAGCTCCGATAGCGGATACACAGATACGCAGTATTTT
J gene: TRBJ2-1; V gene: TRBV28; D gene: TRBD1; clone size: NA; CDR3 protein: CASRDRGSYNEQFF; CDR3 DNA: TGTGCCAGCAGGGACAGGGGCTCCTACAATGAGCAGTTCTTC
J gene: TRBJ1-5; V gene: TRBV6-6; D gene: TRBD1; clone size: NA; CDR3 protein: CASTQTGGWGNQPQHF; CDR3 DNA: TGTGCCAGCACCCAAACAGGGGGCTGGGGCAATCAGCCCCAGCATTTT
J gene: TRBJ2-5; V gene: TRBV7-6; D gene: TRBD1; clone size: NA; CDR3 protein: CASSVDRGQETQYF; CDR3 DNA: TGTGCCAGCAGCGTGGACAGGGGCCAAGAGACCCAGTACTTC
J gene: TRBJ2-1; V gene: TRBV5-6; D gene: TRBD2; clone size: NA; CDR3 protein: CASSLQLAGGLNEQFF; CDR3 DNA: TGTGCCAGCAGCTTGCAACTAGCGGGAGGGCTCAATGAGCAGTTCTTC
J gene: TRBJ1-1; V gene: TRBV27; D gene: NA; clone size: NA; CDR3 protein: CATDKGRTRRGTEAFF; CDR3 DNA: TGTGCCACCGACAAAGGACGAACGAGAAGGGGGACTGAAGCTTTCTTT